Below are 25 T cell receptor beta chains sequenced from a single sample in a study of blood T cell repertoires in COVID-19. Profiling relied on immunoSEQ multiplex PCR, and the TCRdb table lists in-frame clones only, not all of them. The data contain 200,000 or so clones, 70% to 90% of them singletons. Material for sequencing was peripheral blood. The receptors were sampled from a man in his sixties or seventies with active or convalescent COVID-19.

The gene calls are TRBV19 and TRBJ2-5; TRBD2 aligns across 10 bases. From germline, CDR1 is LNHDA and CDR2 SQIVND (reference sequence). The CDR3 totals 15 residues. V dropped 5 bases and J dropped 1; count of bases not matched to a gene: 4. CDR3 in DNA: TGTGCCAGTAGTCCGTGGACTAGCGGCCAAGAGACCCAGTACTTC. Its protein product is CASSPWTSGQETQYF.

The chain employs TRBV5-1 and TRBJ1-1; unclear D gene. V was shortened by 0 bases and J by 1 base, with 13 bases between the two germline ends. From germline, CDR1 is SGHRS and CDR2 YFSETQ. The CDR3 length is 16 residues. The CDR3 region is CASSLEPGVSNTEAFF. The DNA for the CDR3 is TGCGCCAGCAGCTTGGAGCCAGGTGTCTCGAACACTGAAGCTTTCTTT.

In DNA form, the CDR3 reads TGCGCCAGCATTTTAGCCGGTGAAGCTTTCTTT. Translated: CASILAGEAFF. The V call is TRBV10-2, the J call TRBJ1-1; D gene unclear. With 7 bases removed from V and 7 bases from J, the gap between germline ends came to 10 bases. The CDR3 has 11 amino acids. Per the germline V gene, CDR1 is WSHSY and CDR2 is SAAADI.

The chain uses TRBV4-1 and TRBJ1-1; no firm D call. This CDR3 is 15 amino acids long. Trimming removed 6 bases from V and 4 bases from J, with 18 bases in between. Germline V lookup: CDR1 MGHRA, CDR2 YSYEKL. This CDR3 reads CASSDAGVRRTEAFF. The CDR3 nucleotides read TGCGCCAGCAGTGATGCCGGGGTAAGGCGCACTGAAGCTTTCTTT.

The rearrangement uses TRBV27 and TRBJ2-1; the match to TRBD1 covers 7 bases. V was clipped by 5 bases and J by 7 bases; unmatched bases: 8. CDR1 is MNHEY and CDR2 is SMNVEV in the germline V gene (reference sequence). The CDR3 has 14 residues. CDR3 nucleotides: TGTGCCAGCAGTAGAGCGACAGGGCGAAATGAGCAGTTCTTC. Translated, it gives CASSRATGRNEQFF.

The CDR3 is CAWVRFNTEAFF. The CDR3 DNA follows: TGTGCCTGGGTCCGGTTTAACACTGAAGCTTTCTTT. The chain joins TRBV30 to TRBJ1-1, with no clear D. The ends were cut back, 5 bases at V and 2 bases at J, with 9 bases in the middle. Germline lookup yields CDR1 GTSNPN and CDR2 SVGIG (reference sequence). The CDR3 runs 12 residues.

The chain links TRBV6-5 to TRBJ2-1, with 11 bases lining up with TRBD1. J was trimmed by 7 bases and V by 5 bases; bases with no gene match: 7. The CDR3 extends over 15 amino acids. The germline V gene encodes CDR1 MNHEY and CDR2 SVGAGI. The CDR3 sequence: CASSRARDRGNEQFF. The CDR3 DNA reads as TGTGCCAGCAGTCGAGCCCGGGACAGGGGGAATGAGCAGTTCTTC.

The chain combines TRBV15 with TRBJ2-1; a possible D gene is TRBD1 (6 bases). Germline V gene data show CDR1 as LNHNV and CDR2 as YYDKDF (reference sequence). V lost 4 bases and J 0 bases, leaving 19 bases between the germline ends. This CDR3 region has 18 residues. CDR3 sequence (DNA): TGTGCCACCAGCAAAGGGTACGTCGGGACAAGCTCCTACAATGAGCAGTTCTTC. It is translated as CATSKGYVGTSSYNEQFF.

This clone was counted between two and nine times. The CDR3 DNA is TGTGCCAGTAGTATTTCCGAGCGAGATACGCAGTATTTT. Protein: CASSISERDTQYF. The chain links TRBV19 to TRBJ2-3; D not certain. Looked up from germline, CDR1 is LNHDA and CDR2 is SQIVND (reference sequence). Trimming removed 3 bases at V and 5 bases at J, with 9 bases between. The CDR3 is 13 amino acids. Complete variable domain (other parts from reference TRBV19 and TRBJ2-3): DGGITQSPKYLFRKEGQNVTLSCEQNLNHDAMYWYRQDPGQGLRLIYYSQIVNDFQKGDIAEGYSVSREKKESFPLTVTSAQKNPTAFYLCASSISERDTQYFGPGTRLTVL.

The CDR3 DNA sequence: TGTGCCAGCAGTTACGATGGGGGGGCGGGGGAGCAGTACTTC. Amino acid sequence: CASSYDGGAGEQYF. The rearrangement joins TRBV6-6 to TRBJ2-7; D is possibly TRBD2 (7 bases). From germline, CDR1 is MNHNY and CDR2 SVGAGI (reference sequence). V lost 2 bases to trimming and J lost 7 bases, with 15 bases between them. The CDR3 sequence is 14 residues long.

This clone turned up a few times. The V and J genes are TRBV6-1 and TRBJ1-6; D gene ambiguous. The germline V gene encodes CDR1 MNHNS and CDR2 SASEGT. V lost 1 base, J lost 9 bases, and 10 bases lay in between. The CDR3 runs to 14 residues. CDR3 nucleotide sequence: TGTGCCAGCAGTGAAGAACCGGTTGGTTCACCCCTCCACTTT. Its protein is CASSEEPVGSPLHF.

CDR3: CASSPPRGGRRNTEAFF. In DNA form, the CDR3 reads TGTGCCAGCTCACCACCTCGGGGGGGACGGAGGAACACTGAAGCTTTCTTT. The J gene is TRBJ1-1, the V gene TRBV18, with D tentatively TRBD1 (5 bases). V gave up 0 bases and J gave up 1 base, with 15 bases separating them. Germline V CDR1 and CDR2: KGHSH, LQKENI. CDR3 length equals 17 residues.

This clone came up once. The chain couples TRBV24-1 to TRBJ1-5; tentative D call: TRBD1 (5 bases). Germline V CDR1 and CDR2: KGHDR, SFDVKD. The CDR3 loop spans 17 amino acids. With 9 bases removed from V and 0 bases from J, the gap between germline ends came to 20 bases. The CDR3 here is CATLAGHILHSNQPQHF. The CDR3 nucleotides are TGTGCCACCCTCGCAGGACACATTTTGCATAGCAATCAGCCCCAGCATTTT.

The chain recombines TRBV11-2 with TRBJ2-3; no clear D. This CDR3 is 14 amino acids long. The V gene lost 5 bases and the J gene lost 2 bases, with 11 bases spanning the gap. Germline assignment: CDR1 SGHAT and CDR2 FQNNGV. CDR3 bases: TGTGCCAGCAGCCTCTCACACTACACAGATACGCAGTATTTT. Translated, it gives CASSLSHYTDTQYF.

The chain is built from TRBV7-2 and TRBJ2-5, with 10 bases identical to TRBD1. Germline V gives CDR1 SGHTA, CDR2 FQGNSA. CDR3 length equals 19 residues. V lost 5 bases and J lost 1; bases outside the gene matches: 16. CDR3 residues: CASSPQTGGLIGGQETQYF. In nucleotides, the CDR3 is TGTGCCAGCAGCCCCCAGACAGGGGGCTTAATAGGTGGCCAAGAGACCCAGTACTTC.

V gene TRBV19 combines with J gene TRBJ1-6; TRBD1 matches at 10 bases. J lost 7 bases, V lost 6 bases, and 6 bases had no gene match. The CDR3 extends over 15 amino acids. Per germline, CDR1 LNHDA and CDR2 SQIVND (reference sequence). The CDR3 sequence is CASRRAGQGNSPLHF. CDR3 DNA sequence: TGTGCCAGTAGAAGAGCGGGACAGGGGAATTCACCCCTCCACTTT.

The rearrangement uses TRBV3-1 (or the pseudogene TRBV3-2) and TRBJ2-4, with 11 bases identical to TRBD2. This CDR3 comprises 18 residues. V was pared by 4 bases and J by 7 bases, with 15 bases of the junction left unmatched. From germline, CDR1 is LGHDT and CDR2 YNNKEL (reference sequence). The chain's CDR3 is CASSLTSGERQDGNIQYF. The CDR3 DNA follows: TGTGCCAGCAGCCTGACTAGCGGGGAGCGGCAAGACGGGAACATTCAGTACTTC.

The V call is TRBV28, the J call TRBJ1-1; D is perhaps TRBD1 (5 bases). Germline CDR1 MDHEN, CDR2 SYDVKM. The CDR3 runs to 13 residues. The germline V and J ends were trimmed by 7 bases and 7 bases, with 16 bases remaining between them. For the CDR3, the DNA is TGTGCCAGCACCCTAGGGGTAGGGGATGAAGCTTTCTTT. Translating it yields CASTLGVGDEAFF. Drawing the rest from reference TRBV28 and TRBJ1-1, the complete variable domain is DVKVTQSSRYLVKRTGEKVFLECVQDMDHENMFWYRQDPGLGLRLIYFSYDVKMKEKGDIPEGYSVSREKKERFSLILESASTNQTSMYLCASTLGVGDEAFFGQGTRLTVV.

This clone has just a few counts. The chain carries TRBV27 and TRBJ1-2; 9 nucleotides line up with TRBD1. Unmatched junction bases numbered 9, after V lost 5 bases and J lost 5 bases. This CDR3 contains 15 residues. Germline loops: CDR1 MNHEY, CDR2 SMNVEV (reference sequence). CDR3 sequence: CASSPPGQGLYGYTF. The CDR3 coding sequence is TGTGCCAGCAGTCCCCCCGGACAGGGGCTTTATGGCTACACCTTC.

The chain carries TRBV7-9 and TRBJ2-3, with 14 bases matching TRBD2. Trimming at V came to 3 bases and at J to 5 bases, leaving 7 bases not matched to a gene. The CDR3 extends over 17 amino acids. Germline V gene lookup returns CDR1 SEHNR and CDR2 FQNEAQ (reference sequence). CDR3 DNA: TGTGCCAGCAGCTTGCCGAGACTAGCGGGAGGGCAAGATACGCAGTATTTT. Translating gives CASSLPRLAGGQDTQYF.

V is TRBV6-5 and J is TRBJ1-5; tentatively, D is TRBD1 (6 bases). The CDR3 runs 12 residues. CDR1 and CDR2 (germline): MNHEY, SVGAGI. With 4 bases removed from V and 6 bases from J, the gap between germline ends came to 7 bases. This chain's CDR3 is CASSSRGQPQHF. Here the CDR3 DNA reads TGTGCCAGCAGTTCCAGGGGTCAGCCCCAGCATTTT.

J is TRBJ2-3 and V is TRBV3-1 (or the pseudogene TRBV3-2), with D possibly matching TRBD1 (5 bases). This CDR3 has 15 residues. Trimming took 0 bases from V and 2 from J, leaving 9 bases between them. The germline V gene encodes CDR1 LGHDT and CDR2 YNNKEL (reference sequence). The CDR3 region is CASSQDGAVTDTQYF. The CDR3 region has the DNA TGTGCCAGCAGCCAAGATGGGGCGGTCACAGATACGCAGTATTTT.

The CDR3 DNA reads as TGTGCCACCAGTGGGTTGGGGGCTGAGGGGGCTTTCTTT. Protein sequence: CATSGLGAEGAFF. The gene calls are TRBV24-1 and TRBJ1-1; D perhaps matches TRBD1 (6 bases). Germline V gene lookup returns CDR1 KGHDR and CDR2 SFDVKD. This CDR3 has 13 residues. Trimming took off 5 bases at V and 11 bases at J, with 17 bases between the two ends.

This clone was seen once. The CDR3 DNA sequence: TGTGCCAGCAGCCGTAACAGGAGTTATTACGAGCAGTACTTC. It yields the protein CASSRNRSYYEQYF. The rearrangement uses TRBV3-1 (or the pseudogene TRBV3-2) and TRBJ2-7; possible D gene TRBD1, 5 bases. Germline assignment: CDR1 LGHDT and CDR2 YNNKEL (reference sequence). V dropped 4 bases and J dropped 4 bases, with 14 bases sitting between them. The CDR3 length is 14 residues.

The J gene is TRBJ2-7, the V gene TRBV6-2 or TRBV6-3; 9 positions match TRBD1. CDR1 is MNHEY and CDR2 is SVGEGT in the germline V gene. With V trimmed by 6 bases and J by 5 bases, 8 bases remained unmatched. The CDR3 has 14 amino acids. DNA for the CDR3: TGTGCCAGCAGCCTGGGGACAGGGATCAACGAGCAGTACTTC. Protein: CASSLGTGINEQYF.